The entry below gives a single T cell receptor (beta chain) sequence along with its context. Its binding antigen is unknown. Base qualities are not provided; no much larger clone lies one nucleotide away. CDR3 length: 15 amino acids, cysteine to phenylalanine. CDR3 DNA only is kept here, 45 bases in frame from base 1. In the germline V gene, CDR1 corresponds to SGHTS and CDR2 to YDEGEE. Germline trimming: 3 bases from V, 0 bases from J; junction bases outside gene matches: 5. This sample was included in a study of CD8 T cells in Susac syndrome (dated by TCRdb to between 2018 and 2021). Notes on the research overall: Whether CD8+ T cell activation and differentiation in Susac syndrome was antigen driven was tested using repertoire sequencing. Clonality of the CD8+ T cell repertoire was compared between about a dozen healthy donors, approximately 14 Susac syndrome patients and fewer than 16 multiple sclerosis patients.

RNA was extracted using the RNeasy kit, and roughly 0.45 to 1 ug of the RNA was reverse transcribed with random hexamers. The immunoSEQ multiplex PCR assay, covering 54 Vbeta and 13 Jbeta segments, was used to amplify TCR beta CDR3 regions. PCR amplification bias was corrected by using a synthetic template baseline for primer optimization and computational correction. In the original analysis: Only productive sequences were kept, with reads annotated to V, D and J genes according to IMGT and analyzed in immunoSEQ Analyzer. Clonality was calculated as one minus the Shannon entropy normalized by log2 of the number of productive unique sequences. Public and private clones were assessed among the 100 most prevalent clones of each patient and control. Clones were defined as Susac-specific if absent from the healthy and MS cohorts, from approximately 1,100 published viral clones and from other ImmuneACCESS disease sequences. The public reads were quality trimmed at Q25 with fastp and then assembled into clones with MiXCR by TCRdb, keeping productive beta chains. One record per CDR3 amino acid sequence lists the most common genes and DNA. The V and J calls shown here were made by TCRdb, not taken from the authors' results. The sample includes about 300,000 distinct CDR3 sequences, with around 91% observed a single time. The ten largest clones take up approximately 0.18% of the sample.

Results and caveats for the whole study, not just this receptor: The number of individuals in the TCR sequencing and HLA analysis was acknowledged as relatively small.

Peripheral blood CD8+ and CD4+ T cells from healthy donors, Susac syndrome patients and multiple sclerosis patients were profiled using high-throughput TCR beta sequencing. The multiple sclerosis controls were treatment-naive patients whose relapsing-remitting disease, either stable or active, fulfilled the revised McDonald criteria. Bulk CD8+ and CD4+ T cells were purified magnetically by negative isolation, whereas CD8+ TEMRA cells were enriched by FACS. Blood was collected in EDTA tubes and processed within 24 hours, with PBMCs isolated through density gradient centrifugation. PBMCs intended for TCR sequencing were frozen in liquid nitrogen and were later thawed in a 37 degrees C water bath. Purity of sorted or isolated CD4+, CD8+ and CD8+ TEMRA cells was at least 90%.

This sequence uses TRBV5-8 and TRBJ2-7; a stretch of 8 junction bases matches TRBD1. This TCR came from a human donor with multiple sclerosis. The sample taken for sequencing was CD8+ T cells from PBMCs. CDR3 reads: CASSWDRFRSYEQYF. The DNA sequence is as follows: TGTGCCAGCAGCTGGGACAGGTTCCGCTCCTACGAGCAGTACTTC.